Sequencing of this T cell receptor (beta chain) was carried out in a study of human thymus T cells. This CDR3 has 14 amino acids. V was pared by 4 bases and J by 3 bases, with 13 bases between. CDR1 and CDR2 from the germline V gene are MGHRA and YSYEKL. Using immunoSEQ multiplex PCR, the repertoire was profiled, and TCRdb retains in-frame clones only, with some absent. The sample records 40,000 to 45,000 clones, about 94% being singletons. Among the donors, all were healthy Finnish infants having corrective surgery for congenital heart defects. No fixed cell number was used; all available blood leukocytes supplied DNA. The count of this clone is one.

The chain carries TRBV4-1 and TRBJ2-7, with a possible D match to TRBD2 (5 bases). The specimen sequenced was blood. This sequence originates from a boy in the first two years of life with a congenital heart defect but otherwise immunologically healthy. In DNA form, the CDR3 reads TGCGCCAGCAGCCCGGGATTTTCATTCTACGAGCAGTACTTC. This encodes CASSPGFSFYEQYF.